This is a list of T cell receptor beta chains from one sample in a study of identical twins. TCRdb analysed the 5' RACE reads with MiXCR anew, one entry per CDR3 protein. Of around 550,000 distinct CDR3 sequences in the sample, nearly 15% were seen once. This sample was shared with a second study, whose subject was yellow fever vaccine responses in identical twins.

Sample: CD4+ T cells sorted from blood. These receptor sequences come from a woman aged 18-29 years in good health. CDR3s include the opening cysteine and the closing phenylalanine or tryptophan. The order of the fields is V gene, J gene, CDR3 protein.

TRBV3-1	TRBJ2-7	CASSQQTAATYEQYF
TRBV20-1	TRBJ2-7	CSASGLAPFSYEQYF
TRBV12-3/TRBV12-4	TRBJ2-1	CASSSPGTGVSYNEQFF
TRBV10-3	TRBJ2-1	CAISEWGTGGNEQFF
TRBV28	TRBJ1-2	CASKDLYGYTF
TRBV10-3	TRBJ2-3	CAIRDRGRADTQYF
TRBV7-6	TRBJ2-1	CASSLAGHNEQFF
TRBV10-3	TRBJ2-1	CAISDQLGGQFNEEFF
TRBV6-6	TRBJ1-5	CASSPWFYQPQHF
TRBV14	TRBJ1-2	CASSPLPDGTINYGYTF
TRBV14	TRBJ2-7	CASSQVRGRGSYEQYF
TRBV12-3/TRBV12-4	TRBJ2-2	CASSPNRGGTGELFF
TRBV14	TRBJ2-1	CASSQDRTGGHSYNEQFF
TRBV11-2	TRBJ2-1	CASSGLAGVLEQFF
TRBV3-1	TRBJ2-2	CASSQLVPGELFF
TRBV6-5	TRBJ2-2	CASKREGELFF
TRBV5-1	TRBJ1-1	CASTLTGADTEAFF
TRBV5-5	TRBJ2-1	CASSLVPSANNEQFF
TRBV20-1	TRBJ1-6	CSASSTNDSPLHF
TRBV6-1	TRBJ1-2	CASSPGAGEGYTF
TRBV14	TRBJ2-7	CASSHPPPYGREYEQYF
TRBV5-5	TRBJ2-2	CASSRIRDRTNTGELFF
TRBV5-1	TRBJ1-1	CASSTGQGGAFF
TRBV5-1	TRBJ2-4	CASSPGQDANIQYF
TRBV5-1	TRBJ2-2	CASRETENTGELFF
TRBV5-1	TRBJ2-2	CASSLDGGSTGELFF
TRBV3-1	TRBJ2-7	CASSQDGGASYEQYF
TRBV10-3	TRBJ1-2	CAISTGTADYGYTF
TRBV5-1	TRBJ1-4	CASSISDLLNEKLFF
TRBV7-9	TRBJ2-1	CASSLGGQLTYNEQFF
TRBV10-3	TRBJ2-1	CAISVLGYNEQFF
TRBV20-1	TRBJ2-1	CSPRDNEQFF
TRBV12-3/TRBV12-4	TRBJ1-3	CASSPTGDGFSGNTIYF
TRBV2	TRBJ2-5	CASSARKLGLAGDETQYF
TRBV5-1	TRBJ1-1	CASSLEGRRNTEAFF
TRBV2	TRBJ2-1	CASSEVKNEQFF
TRBV2	TRBJ2-5	CASLRRLAGTQNVQETQYF
TRBV7-9	TRBJ2-3	CASSSIEWSTDTQYF
TRBV7-8	TRBJ2-5	CASSLAVGSETQYF
TRBV27	TRBJ2-7	CASSFATGLSYEQYF
TRBV5-1	TRBJ2-5	CASSVPGTSGGETQYF
TRBV24-1	TRBJ1-1	CATSNSGQGSNTEAFF
TRBV5-6	TRBJ2-3	CASRRGHGDTQYF
TRBV10-3	TRBJ2-1	CAISESVMGNEQFF
TRBV5-1	TRBJ2-7	CASSYGPGQGYEQYF
TRBV2	TRBJ2-1	CASSAGTSGNNEQFF
TRBV12-3/TRBV12-4	TRBJ2-7	CASALSGQTYEQYF
TRBV20-1	TRBJ2-3	CSALTSGGAKDTQYF
TRBV6-1	TRBJ2-3	CASSPKSMRFTDTQYF
TRBV5-1	TRBJ2-1	CASSRREGYNEQFF
TRBV2	TRBJ2-1	CASSGDSQSSYNEQFF